These 23 T cell receptor beta chains were all obtained from the same sample, sequenced in a study of shared clonotypes between healthy human individuals. This table comes from immunoSEQ multiplex PCR, and its TCRdb copy is limited to in-frame clones, with some not included. The table shows 2 million to 2.5 million clones, with 80% to 95% occurring only once. The sequencing input was naive CD4+ T cells from PBMCs. Subset here: CD45RA+ positively selected. These receptors were taken from a man aged 18 to 29 in good health. Some clones in this sample may be carry-over from other donors' samples.

The gene calls are TRBV19 and TRBJ1-4; D is ambiguous. V was pared by 0 bases and J by 7 bases, with 12 bases between. Germline loops: CDR1 LNHDA, CDR2 SQIVND (reference sequence). The length of the CDR3 is 15 residues. CDR3 coding DNA: TGTGCCAGTAGTATAGATGCCGGGAGAGGTGAAAAACTGTTTTTT. It specifies CASSIDAGRGEKLFF. The full variable domain, its missing parts supplied by reference TRBV19 and TRBJ1-4, is DGGITQSPKYLFRKEGQNVTLSCEQNLNHDAMYWYRQDPGQGLRLIYYSQIVNDFQKGDIAEGYSVSREKKESFPLTVTSAQKNPTAFYLCASSIDAGRGEKLFFGSGTQLSVL.

The V call is TRBV27, the J call TRBJ2-5; 7 bases are shared with TRBD2. Germline CDR1 and CDR2: MNHEY and SMNVEV (reference sequence). This CDR3 has 16 amino acids. Unmatched junction bases numbered 10, after V lost 3 bases and J lost 3 bases. CDR3 protein: CASSFFGAGNKETQYF. CDR3 sequence (DNA): TGTGCCAGCAGTTTCTTTGGAGCGGGAAATAAAGAGACCCAGTACTTC.

This clone was seen more than once but under ten times. The chain joins TRBV5-5 to TRBJ1-3; D call uncertain. Looked up from germline, CDR1 is SGHKS and CDR2 is YYEKEE (reference sequence). V lost 0 bases and J 7 bases, leaving 20 bases between the germline ends. CDR3 length: 17 amino acids. The DNA of the CDR3 is TGTGCCAGCAGCTTGGGAGGTTTGCGCAGACTTTCGAACACCATATATTTT. Amino acid sequence: CASSLGGLRRLSNTIYF.

V is TRBV25-1 and J is TRBJ2-1; TRBD1 is a possible D gene (6 bases). The V and J ends lost 6 bases and 2 bases respectively, with 14 bases between them. Looked up from germline, CDR1 is MGHDK and CDR2 is SYGVNS. The CDR3 is 15 amino acids. CDR3 sequence (DNA): TGTGCCAGCAGCAATACCGGGACACCCTACAATGAGCAGTTCTTC. It specifies CASSNTGTPYNEQFF. Based on the CDR3 plus reference TRBV25-1 and TRBJ2-1, the full variable domain is EADIYQTPRYLVIGTGKKITLECSQTMGHDKMYWYQQDPGMELHLIHYSYGVNSTEKGDLSSESTVSRIRTEHFPLTLESARPSHTSQYLCASSNTGTPYNEQFFGPGTRLTVL.

The rearrangement links TRBV19 to TRBJ1-1; D is unclear. Per the germline V gene, CDR1 is LNHDA and CDR2 is SQIVND (reference sequence). With 5 bases removed from V and 4 bases from J, the gap between germline ends came to 8 bases. This CDR3 region has 12 residues. CDR3 DNA sequence: TGTGCCAGTAGTTTCTCACGCACTGAAGCTTTCTTT. Its protein is CASSFSRTEAFF. Drawing the rest from reference TRBV19 and TRBJ1-1, the complete variable domain is DGGITQSPKYLFRKEGQNVTLSCEQNLNHDAMYWYRQDPGQGLRLIYYSQIVNDFQKGDIAEGYSVSREKKESFPLTVTSAQKNPTAFYLCASSFSRTEAFFGQGTRLTVV.

The chain employs TRBV28 and TRBJ2-5; D may be TRBD1 (6 bases). The germline V gene encodes CDR1 MDHEN and CDR2 SYDVKM. Deletions cut 3 bases from V and 0 bases from J, with 14 bases between. CDR3 size: 16 residues. In DNA, the CDR3 is TGTGCCAGCAGTTTGTTCGGCGACAGGTACCAAGAGACCCAGTACTTC. Translation gives CASSLFGDRYQETQYF.

The CDR3 here is CASSSTRGAEQYF. The DNA for the CDR3 is TGTGCCAGCAGTTCGACTAGAGGGGCAGAGCAGTACTTC. The chain has TRBV6-5 and TRBJ2-7; weak D call: TRBD2 (6 bases). The CDR3 consists of 13 residues. From germline, CDR1 is MNHEY and CDR2 SVGAGI. V was cut by 4 bases and J by 7 bases, with 14 bases left in between.

As concerns this clone: The same CDR3 is also encoded by other DNA sequences in this sample. The rearrangement uses TRBV28 and TRBJ2-3; D not resolved. Germline loops: CDR1 MDHEN, CDR2 SYDVKM. With 5 bases removed from V and 4 bases from J, the gap between germline ends came to 7 bases. The CDR3 contains 12 residues. In DNA, the CDR3 is TGTGCCAGCAGTCCTAGGGCAGATACGCAGTATTTT. Its protein is CASSPRADTQYF.

This sequence joins TRBV2 and TRBJ2-7; D uncertain. The V and J ends lost 2 bases and 3 bases respectively, with 5 bases between them. This CDR3 spans 12 amino acids. Per germline, CDR1 SNHLY and CDR2 FYNNEI. Written as DNA, the CDR3 is TGTGCCAGCAGTGAATTGGGCTACGAGCAGTACTTC. This encodes CASSELGYEQYF. The full variable domain, with the rest looked up from reference TRBV2 and TRBJ2-7, is EPEVTQTPSHQVTQMGQEVILRCVPISNHLYFYWYRQILGQKVEFLVSFYNNEISEKSEIFDDQFSVERPDGSNFTLKIRSTKLEDSAMYFCASSELGYEQYFGPGTRLTVT.

This clone was recorded only once. The rearrangement joins TRBV30 to TRBJ1-1, with D possibly matching TRBD1 (5 bases). The germline V gene has CDR1 GTSNPN and CDR2 SVGIG (reference sequence). V was trimmed by 3 bases and J by 1 base, leaving 15 bases between them. The CDR3 spans 15 residues. The CDR3 loop reads CAWSPRWGENTEAFF. CDR3 nucleotide sequence: TGTGCCTGGAGCCCCCGTTGGGGGGAGAACACTGAAGCTTTCTTT.

This chain joins TRBV28 and TRBJ1-2, with D possibly TRBD1 on 5 matching bases. Germline values: CDR1 MDHEN, CDR2 SYDVKM. Trimming removed 6 bases at V and 5 bases at J, with 22 bases between. The CDR3 runs to 16 residues. The CDR3 spells CASRTDATVLRYGYTF. The DNA for the CDR3 is TGTGCCAGCAGAACCGACGCGACAGTCCTTCGTTATGGCTACACCTTC.

J is TRBJ2-3 and V is TRBV5-1; no firm D call. Germline V gives CDR1 SGHRS, CDR2 YFSETQ. CDR3 length: 15 amino acids. V was pared by 0 bases and J by 2 bases, with 10 bases between. The CDR3 spells CASSLVGATTDTQYF. The CDR3 bases are TGCGCCAGCAGCTTGGTTGGAGCTACCACAGATACGCAGTATTTT.

A single count supports this clone. The chain is built from TRBV9 and TRBJ2-7, with D possibly TRBD2 on 5 matching bases. The germline V gene has CDR1 SGDLS and CDR2 YYNGEE. V lost 2 bases, J lost 7 bases, and 13 bases lay in between. This CDR3 has 13 residues. The CDR3 nucleotides read TGTGCCAGCAGCGTTCGAGGGTTCGGAGAGCAGTACTTC. Translating it yields CASSVRGFGEQYF.

The gene calls are TRBV10-2 and TRBJ2-3; 14 nucleotides line up with TRBD2. The CDR3 contains 16 residues. V lost 0 bases to trimming and J lost 9 bases; unmatched junction nucleotides: 5. CDR1 and CDR2 from the germline V gene are WSHSY and SAAADI. CDR3 sequence reads: CASSESGLAGVGTQYF. CDR3 coding DNA: TGCGCCAGCAGTGAGTCGGGACTAGCGGGAGTAGGCACGCAGTATTTT.

The chain recombines TRBV7-9 with TRBJ2-3; a possible D gene is TRBD2 (6 bases). Germline V lookup: CDR1 SEHNR, CDR2 FQNEAQ (reference sequence). This CDR3 is 15 amino acids long. The ends were cut back, 4 bases at V and 2 bases at J, with 13 bases in the middle. CDR3 in DNA: TGTGCCAGCAGCTGGGGACTGGAACCCACAGATACGCAGTATTTT. This encodes CASSWGLEPTDTQYF.

This rearrangement joins TRBV29-1 to TRBJ2-2, with D perhaps TRBD2 (6 bases). Germline V gives CDR1 SQVTM, CDR2 ANQGSEA. The CDR3 consists of 12 residues. V was trimmed by 6 bases and J by 5 bases, leaving 10 bases between them. Here the CDR3 reads CSVKEGTGELFF. DNA for the CDR3: TGCAGCGTAAAGGAGGGTACCGGGGAGCTGTTTTTT.

CDR3 sequence reads: CASSLQGRANTEAFF. CDR3 nucleotides: TGCGCCAGCAGCTTACAGGGGCGTGCGAACACTGAAGCTTTCTTT. The chain links TRBV5-1 to TRBJ1-1, with TRBD1 matching 7 bases. The germline gives CDR1 SGHRS, CDR2 YFSETQ. CDR3 size: 15 residues. V was clipped by 2 bases and J by 1 base; unmatched bases: 5.

The rearrangement joins TRBV30 to TRBJ2-7; the match to TRBD2 covers 16 bases. CDR1 and CDR2 from the germline V gene are GTSNPN and SVGIG (reference sequence). Trimming removed 3 bases from V and 2 bases from J; junction bases left unmatched: 10. The CDR3 contains 18 residues. In DNA, the CDR3 is TGTGCCTGGAGATGGGACAGGGGGACTAGCGGGAGGGCCTACGAGCAGTACTTC. It encodes CAWRWDRGTSGRAYEQYF. Filled out from reference TRBV30 and TRBJ2-7, the complete variable domain reads SQTIHQWPATLVQPVGSPLSLECTVEGTSNPNLYWYRQAAGRGLQLLFYSVGIGQISSEVPQNLSASRPQDRQFILSSKKLLLSDSGFYLCAWRWDRGTSGRAYEQYFGPGTRLTVT.

This sequence joins TRBV18 and TRBJ1-5, with 8 bases that match TRBD1. The CDR3 has 15 residues. CDR1 KGHSH and CDR2 LQKENI come from the germline V gene. Losses at the gene ends were 5 bases for V and 7 bases for J; bases not matched to a gene: 10. The CDR3 here is CASSGSGGGGQPQHF. DNA for the CDR3: TGTGCCAGCTCAGGATCAGGGGGCGGAGGGCAGCCCCAGCATTTT.

The chain joins TRBV7-8 to TRBJ1-1; D is ambiguous. The CDR3 has 13 amino acids. The V and J ends lost 0 bases and 7 bases respectively, with 9 bases between them. CDR1 and CDR2 (germline): SGHVS, FQNEAQ. The chain's CDR3 is CASSLAGSNEAFF. The CDR3 nucleotides are TGTGCCAGCAGCTTAGCAGGGTCAAATGAAGCTTTCTTT.

The CDR3 nucleotides are TGTGCCAGCAGCGTGATCCGACAGGTGTACGAGCAGTACTTC. It is translated as CASSVIRQVYEQYF. J is TRBJ2-7 and V is TRBV5-6, with D perhaps TRBD1 (6 bases). The CDR3 length is 14 residues. V dropped 4 bases and J dropped 4 bases, with 15 bases sitting between them. The V gene's germline CDR1 is SGHDT and CDR2 YYEEEE.

A remark on this clone: At the DNA level, this CDR3 is encoded by other sequences in the same sample as well. The J gene is TRBJ2-5, the V gene TRBV5-6, with no clear D. V was cut by 0 bases and J by 5 bases, with 8 bases left in between. The CDR3 is 13 amino acids. In germline, CDR1 is SGHDT, CDR2 YYEEEE. The CDR3 region has the DNA TGTGCCAGCAGCTTGGGAGGTGGTGAGACCCAGTACTTC. This codes for CASSLGGGETQYF. The full variable domain, in which reference TRBV5-6 and TRBJ2-5 provide the parts outside the CDR3, is DAGVTQSPTHLIKTRGQQVTLRCSPKSGHDTVSWYQQALGQGPQFIFQYYEEEERQRGNFPDRFSGHQFPNYSSELNVNALLLGDSALYLCASSLGGGETQYFGPGTRLLVL.

The chain links TRBV28 to TRBJ1-1; D may be TRBD1 (6 bases). Germline V lookup: CDR1 MDHEN, CDR2 SYDVKM. Trimming took 6 bases from V and 5 from J, leaving 19 bases between them. The CDR3 is 15 residues long. The CDR3 region is CASRMGGARETEAFF. CDR3 nucleotide sequence: TGTGCCAGCAGAATGGGGGGGGCGCGTGAAACTGAAGCTTTCTTT.